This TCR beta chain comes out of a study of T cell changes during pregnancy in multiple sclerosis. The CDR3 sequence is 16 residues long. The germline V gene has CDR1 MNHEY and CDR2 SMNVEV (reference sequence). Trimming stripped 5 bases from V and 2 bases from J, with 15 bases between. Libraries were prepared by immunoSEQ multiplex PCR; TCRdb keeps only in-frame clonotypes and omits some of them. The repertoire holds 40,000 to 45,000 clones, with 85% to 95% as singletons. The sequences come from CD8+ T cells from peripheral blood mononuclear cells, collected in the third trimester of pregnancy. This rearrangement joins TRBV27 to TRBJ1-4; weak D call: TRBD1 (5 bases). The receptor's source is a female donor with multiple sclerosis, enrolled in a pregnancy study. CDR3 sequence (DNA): TGTGCCAGCAGTCAAACTTCAGGGTGGACTAATGAAAAACTGTTTTTT. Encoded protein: CASSQTSGWTNEKLFF.